These 22 T cell receptor beta chains were all obtained from the same sample, sequenced in a study of blood T cell repertoires in COVID-19. TCRdb's copy holds only in-frame clones and misses some; the assay was immunoSEQ multiplex PCR. The table lists around 110,000 clones, around 80% of them singletons, with 4% to 4.5% in the top ten. Source material: peripheral blood. All receptors derive from a man between 65 and 85 years old with acute or convalescent COVID-19.

This chain connects TRBV7-9 to TRBJ2-1; D may be TRBD1 (6 bases). The CDR3 covers 12 residues. V was pared by 11 bases and J by 7 bases, with 15 bases between. Germline-derived CDR1 and CDR2 are SEHNR and FQNEAQ (reference sequence). CDR3 sequence: CAGIGGRNEQFF. The DNA for the CDR3 is TGTGCCGGTATTGGGGGCCGTAATGAGCAGTTCTTC.

The chain links TRBV18 to TRBJ2-5, with D tentatively TRBD1 (6 bases). Between the trimmed V and J ends, which lost 3 bases and 2 bases, there was a span of 10 bases. Germline lookup yields CDR1 KGHSH and CDR2 LQKENI. The CDR3 contains 14 residues. The CDR3 region has the DNA TGTGCCAGCTCACCTCCGGGACAACAAGAGACCCAGTACTTC. Its protein product is CASSPPGQQETQYF.

The chain couples TRBV5-8 to TRBJ2-3; 9 bases align to TRBD2. V shed 0 bases and J 6 bases; nucleotides not matched to a gene: 5. The CDR3 runs to 15 residues. Germline lookup yields CDR1 SGHTS and CDR2 YDEGEE. DNA for the CDR3: TGTGCCAGCAGCTTGGGCGGGGGGGCCAAGGATACGCAGTATTTT. Its translation is CASSLGGGAKDTQYF.

V is TRBV3-1 (or the pseudogene TRBV3-2) and J is TRBJ2-7, with D possibly TRBD1 on 6 matching bases. The length of the CDR3 is 17 residues. In germline, CDR1 is LGHDT, CDR2 YNNKEL (reference sequence). Deletions cut 1 base from V and 2 bases from J, with 18 bases between. CDR3 residues: CASSQVQQGSGPYEQYF. For the CDR3, the DNA is TGTGCCAGCAGCCAAGTCCAACAGGGATCGGGCCCCTACGAGCAGTACTTC.

This clone was observed a handful of times. In nucleotides, the CDR3 is TGTGCCAGCAGCCATACGGGGGGCAGTCAGCCCCAGCATTTT. As protein: CASSHTGGSQPQHF. The chain links TRBV3-1 (or the pseudogene TRBV3-2) to TRBJ1-5; D is perhaps TRBD1 (6 bases). The V gene's germline CDR1 is LGHDT and CDR2 YNNKEL (reference sequence). The V end lost 3 bases, the J end lost 6 bases, and 12 bases lay between the germline ends. CDR3 length: 14 amino acids.

This clone was recorded only once. This same CDR3 is encoded by further DNA sequences in the sample. The J gene is TRBJ1-5, the V gene TRBV7-6, with a weak D call TRBD1 (6 bases). Germline CDR1 SGHVS, CDR2 FNYEAQ. The CDR3 runs to 15 residues. The V end was cut by 6 bases, the J end by 0 bases, with 12 bases between. The CDR3 here is CASRLGQNSNQPQHF. For the CDR3, the DNA is TGTGCCAGCAGACTAGGACAGAATAGCAATCAGCCCCAGCATTTT.

The J gene is TRBJ2-7, the V gene TRBV21-1; the table's D gene call, TRBD1, was not cross checked with the DNA. TRBV21-1 is flagged as a pseudogene. The CDR3 totals 13 residues. The CDR3 region has the DNA TGTGCCAGCAGCGGGGACAATTCCTACGAGCAGTACTTC. Protein: CASSGDNSYEQYF.

This chain connects TRBV6-1 to TRBJ1-1, with TRBD1 matching over 12 bases. This CDR3 comprises 16 residues. V shed 3 bases, J shed 2 bases, and the junction held 4 bases outside the gene matches. From germline, CDR1 is MNHNS and CDR2 SASEGT. The CDR3 nucleotides are TGTGCCAGCAGTGACCGGGACAGGGGGCTTAACACTGAAGCTTTCTTT. Its protein is CASSDRDRGLNTEAFF.

This clone was picked up one time. The genes are TRBV27 and TRBJ1-5; D not certain. The CDR3 runs 13 residues. Trimming removed 6 bases at V and 3 bases at J, with 9 bases between. The germline V gene has CDR1 MNHEY and CDR2 SMNVEV (reference sequence). The DNA of the CDR3 is TGTGCCAGCAGCCCTTCTCCCAATCAGCCCCAGCATTTT. Translated, it gives CASSPSPNQPQHF.

A single count supports this clone. The gene calls are TRBV27 and TRBJ1-5; TRBD1 matches at 8 bases. Germline values: CDR1 MNHEY, CDR2 SMNVEV (reference sequence). The V and J ends lost 5 bases and 5 bases, in that order; junction bases with no gene match: 2. The CDR3 is 13 residues long. CDR3 DNA: TGTGCCAGCAGTGTACAGGGGGATCAGCCCCAGCATTTT. Translating it yields CASSVQGDQPQHF.

The sample holds one count of this clone. The chain combines TRBV29-1 with TRBJ1-2; 7 bases map to TRBD1. The V segment lost 7 bases and the J segment 3 bases; nucleotides outside the gene matches: 8. Germline V gene data show CDR1 as SQVTM and CDR2 as ANQGSEA. The length of the CDR3 is 13 residues. The CDR3 DNA sequence: TGCAGCGCAACGACCGGGACAGACTATGGCTACACCTTC. Translated, it gives CSATTGTDYGYTF. Full variable domain (outside the CDR3, taken from reference TRBV29-1 and TRBJ1-2): SAVISQKPSRDICQRGTSLTIQCQVDSQVTMMFWYRQQPGQSLTLIATANQGSEATYESGFVIDKFPISRPNLTFSTLTVSNMSPEDSSIYLCSATTGTDYGYTFGSGTRLTVV.

The chain has TRBV6-2 or TRBV6-3 and TRBJ2-3; TRBD2 is a possible D gene (7 bases). V gave up 4 bases and J gave up 2 bases, with 13 bases separating them. Germline CDR1 MNHEY, CDR2 SVGEGT. The CDR3 consists of 15 residues. In DNA form, the CDR3 reads TGTGCCAGCAGTTGGGAGGGGGGAATCACAGATACGCAGTATTTT. It codes for CASSWEGGITDTQYF.

The chain is built from TRBV7-6 and TRBJ2-5, with D tentatively TRBD1 (5 bases). Between the trimmed V and J ends, which lost 6 bases and 3 bases, there was a span of 17 bases. The CDR3 loop spans 15 amino acids. Germline V gene lookup returns CDR1 SGHVS and CDR2 FNYEAQ. CDR3 sequence: CASSPQGGDKETQYF. The CDR3 DNA is TGTGCCAGCAGTCCTCAGGGTGGGGATAAAGAGACCCAGTACTTC. Looking up the rest from reference TRBV7-6 and TRBJ2-5 gives the full variable domain: GAGVSQSPRYKVTKRGQDVALRCDPISGHVSLYWYRQALGQGPEFLTYFNYEAQQDKSGLPNDRFSAERPEGSISTLTIQRTEQRDSAMYRCASSPQGGDKETQYFGPGTRLLVL.

J is TRBJ2-3 and V is TRBV19; the match to TRBD2 covers 11 bases. The CDR3 extends over 14 amino acids. Germline CDR1 and CDR2: LNHDA and SQIVND (reference sequence). Germline trimming cut 8 bases from V and 2 bases from J; bases unmatched to any gene: 3. The CDR3 here is CASASGGFTDTQYF. The DNA for the CDR3 is TGTGCCAGTGCTAGCGGGGGGTTCACAGATACGCAGTATTTT.

This chain links TRBV5-1 with TRBJ2-1; TRBD1 might be the D (6 bases). The CDR3 is 14 residues long. Per germline, CDR1 SGHRS and CDR2 YFSETQ. Trimming took off 3 bases at V and 6 bases at J, with 13 bases between the two ends. The CDR3 protein is CASSWGPGGNEQFF. Here the CDR3 DNA reads TGCGCCAGCAGCTGGGGGCCCGGCGGCAATGAGCAGTTCTTC.

The gene calls are TRBV2 and TRBJ2-7; 12 nucleotides agree with TRBD2. The CDR3 totals 18 residues. Germline-derived CDR1 and CDR2 are SNHLY and FYNNEI. With 2 bases clipped from V and 4 bases from J, the junction kept 12 bases outside the gene matches. The CDR3 protein is CASSERLAGGPRLYEQYF. The CDR3 DNA sequence: TGTGCCAGCAGTGAAAGGCTAGCGGGGGGGCCGCGGTTATACGAGCAGTACTTC.

The chain combines TRBV7-3 with TRBJ1-1; TRBD1 matches 10 bases. CDR1 is SGHTA and CDR2 is FQGTGA in the germline V gene. CDR3 size: 14 residues. V lost 5 bases, J lost 7 bases, and 7 bases stayed unmatched. The CDR3 region is CASSRGTGEVEAFF. CDR3 nucleotides: TGTGCCAGCAGCCGCGGGACAGGGGAGGTTGAAGCTTTCTTT.

V and J are TRBV7-9 and TRBJ2-3, with 10 bases that match TRBD1. Germline CDR1 reads SEHNR; CDR2 reads FQNEAQ (reference sequence). V dropped 4 bases and J dropped 1; count of bases not matched to a gene: 8. This CDR3 region has 17 residues. The CDR3 DNA follows: TGTGCCAGCAGCTCCGGGACAGGGGTACAAGGCACAGATACGCAGTATTTT. Amino acids: CASSSGTGVQGTDTQYF. The variable domain in full, completed from reference TRBV7-9 and TRBJ2-3, reads DTGVSQNPRHKITKRGQNVTFRCDPISEHNRLYWYRQTLGQGPEFLTYFQNEAQLEKSRLLSDRFSAERPKGSFSTLEIQRTEQGDSAMYLCASSSGTGVQGTDTQYFGPGTRLTVL.

This clone was seen only a few times. DNA for the CDR3: TGTGCCAGTAACCCTCGGGGGGACTACTCTGGAAACACCATATATTTT. Its translation is CASNPRGDYSGNTIYF. The chain has TRBV19 and TRBJ1-3; the D gene is possibly TRBD1 (5 bases). V was shortened by 7 bases and J by 0 bases, with 16 bases between the two germline ends. The CDR3 covers 16 residues. Germline CDR1 LNHDA, CDR2 SQIVND (reference sequence).

This sequence joins TRBV7-3 and TRBJ2-1; the D is unclear. CDR3 length equals 11 residues. Trimming left V 5 bases short and J 10 bases short, with 9 bases between. Germline loops: CDR1 SGHTA, CDR2 FQGTGA. CDR3 nucleotides: TGTGCCAGCAGCGGAGAACTCGAGCAGTTCTTC. It is translated as CASSGELEQFF. Filled out from reference TRBV7-3 and TRBJ2-1, the complete variable domain reads GAGVSQTPSNKVTEKGKYVELRCDPISGHTALYWYRQSLGQGPEFLIYFQGTGAADDSGLPNDRFFAVRPEGSVSTLKIQRTERGDSAVYLCASSGELEQFFGPGTRLTVL.

The gene calls are TRBV9 and TRBJ1-3, with D uncertain. The CDR3 totals 15 residues. V was shortened by 0 bases and J by 0 bases, with 7 bases between the two germline ends. Germline CDR1 and CDR2: SGDLS and YYNGEE. The CDR3 DNA follows: TGTGCCAGCAGCGTAGGGCGGTCCTCTGGAAACACCATATATTTT. It translates to CASSVGRSSGNTIYF.

V and J are TRBV2 and TRBJ1-4, with 10 positions matching TRBD1. Germline V gene lookup returns CDR1 SNHLY and CDR2 FYNNEI. Unmatched junction bases numbered 5, after V lost 5 bases and J lost 5 bases. The CDR3 loop spans 15 amino acids. The CDR3, as DNA: TGTGCCAGCAGTAAAGGGACAGGGGAAAATGAAAAACTGTTTTTT. Its protein product is CASSKGTGENEKLFF.